This T cell receptor beta chain was obtained from a study of shared clonotypes between healthy human individuals. Study overall: A donor's plate count was three for CD4 naive and three for CD4 memory; CD8 naive had two and CD8 memory one.

Study conclusions and caveats: With several donors compared, 4% to 5% of naive CD4 clonotypes were shared. Only blood was sampled, and tissue TCR repertoires likely differ from blood ones.

Comment on this clone: The target antigen is unknown.

Clones were read by immunoSEQ multiplex PCR, and TCRdb kept only the in-frame ones, dropping some. The table lists millions of clones, 93% of them singletons, with more than 1.5% in the top ten. CD45RO negativity and positive selection for CCR7 defined naive CD8 cells, a population that excluded terminally differentiated effector memory CD45RA+ cells. Only Caucasian adults living in Nashville, Tennessee served as donors. This CDR3 comprises 15 residues. Germline V gene sequence: CDR1 SGHDT, CDR2 YYEEEE. V trimming: 0 bases; J trimming: 7 bases; junction bases outside the gene matches: 8. The chain is built from TRBV5-6 and TRBJ1-2, with 8 bases fitting TRBD1. The source is a man aged 18-30 years in good health. Some clones in this sample may be carry-over from other donors' samples. The sample consisted of naive CD8+ T cells from PBMCs. CDR3 bases: TGTGCCAGCAGCTTGGGCCCAGGGGGCGTACTTGGCTACACCTTC. This gives the protein CASSLGPGGVLGYTF.